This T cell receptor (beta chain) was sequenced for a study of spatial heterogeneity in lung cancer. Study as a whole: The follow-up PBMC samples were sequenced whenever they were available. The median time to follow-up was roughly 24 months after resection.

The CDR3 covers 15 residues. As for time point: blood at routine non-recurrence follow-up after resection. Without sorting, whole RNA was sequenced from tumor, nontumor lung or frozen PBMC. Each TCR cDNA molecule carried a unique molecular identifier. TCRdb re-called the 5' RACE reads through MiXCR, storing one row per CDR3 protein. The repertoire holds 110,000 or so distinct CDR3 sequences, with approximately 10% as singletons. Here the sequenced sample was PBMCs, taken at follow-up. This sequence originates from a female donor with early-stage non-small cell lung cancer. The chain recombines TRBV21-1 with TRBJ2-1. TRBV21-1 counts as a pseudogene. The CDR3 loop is CASSQTFHIYNEQFF. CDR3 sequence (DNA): TGTGCCAGCAGTCAAACATTTCATATTTACAATGAGCAGTTCTTC.